These 10 T cell receptor beta chains were sequenced from one sample in a study of cytomegalovirus exposure and HLA in healthy donors. Both 60 Vbeta primers and 13 Jbeta primers went into the PCR. Only in-frame clones appear in the TCRdb table, and some are missing; sequencing was by immunoSEQ multiplex PCR. Here the sample spans 120,000 to 150,000 clones, 50% to 75% being singletons. The sample taken for sequencing was PBMCs. These receptors were obtained from a woman under 40 in good health and CMV-seropositive.

The V call is TRBV7-3, the J call TRBJ2-3, with a weak D call TRBD1 (7 bases). This CDR3 is built from 13 residues. Germline CDR1 is SGHTA and CDR2 is FQGTGA. Deletions cut 2 bases from V and 8 bases from J, with 11 bases between. The CDR3 bases are TGTGCCAGCAGCTTACAGGGGGGTGGTACGCAGTATTTT. Its protein product is CASSLQGGGTQYF.

This clone was picked up one time. The chain carries TRBV5-4 and TRBJ1-4; TRBD1 might be the D (6 bases). The germline CDR1 and CDR2 sequences are SGHNT and YYREEE (reference sequence). The CDR3 runs to 17 residues. Deletions cut 4 bases from V and 0 bases from J, with 16 bases between. The CDR3 DNA is TGTGCCAGCAGCAGTTCCGGGACATATGCAACTAATGAAAAACTGTTTTTT. Its protein is CASSSSGTYATNEKLFF.

This rearrangement joins TRBV10-2 to TRBJ2-3; D unresolved. The germline V gene has CDR1 WSHSY and CDR2 SAAADI. V shed 3 bases and J shed 0 bases, with 10 bases lying between them. The CDR3 covers 15 residues. The chain's CDR3 is CASSDYEKSTDTQYF. The CDR3 nucleotides read TGCGCCAGCAGTGACTACGAAAAGAGCACAGATACGCAGTATTTT.

The V gene is TRBV5-5, the J gene TRBJ1-2; D might be TRBD1 (6 bases). Germline CDR1 and CDR2: SGHKS and YYEKEE (reference sequence). This CDR3 comprises 13 residues. The ends were cut back, 0 bases at V and 8 bases at J, with 11 bases in the middle. Here the CDR3 DNA reads TGTGCCAGCAGCTTGGCCTGGGGGCGCGGCTACACCTTC. This gives the protein CASSLAWGRGYTF.

On this clone itself: The same CDR3 arises from other DNA sequences in this sample as well. This CDR3 is CAWSVRGNSPLHF. The CDR3 DNA sequence: TGTGCCTGGAGTGTCCGAGGGAATTCACCCCTCCACTTT. The chain has TRBV30 and TRBJ1-6; D gene ambiguous. CDR3 length equals 13 residues. Germline V gene sequence: CDR1 GTSNPN, CDR2 SVGIG (reference sequence). Between the trimmed V and J ends, which lost 0 bases and 7 bases, there was a span of 7 bases.

Only a few counts were recorded for this clone. The CDR3 DNA reads TGTGCCAGCAGCGAGACAGGGCTGAACACTGAAGCTTTCTTT. This codes for CASSETGLNTEAFF. The rearrangement uses TRBV7-2 and TRBJ1-1, with 7 positions matching TRBD1. CDR3 length: 14 amino acids. The germline V gene encodes CDR1 SGHTA and CDR2 FQGNSA. The V gene end was trimmed by 5 bases and the J gene end by 0 bases; junction bases not matched to a gene: 3.

The rearrangement uses TRBV29-1 and TRBJ1-2; TRBD1 matches at 7 bases. Trimming at V came to 7 bases and at J to 6 bases, leaving 11 bases not matched to a gene. Germline values: CDR1 SQVTM, CDR2 ANQGSEA. This CDR3 region has 13 residues. CDR3 bases: TGCAGCGGCTGGACGGACAGGCAGAATGGCTACACCTTC. It yields the protein CSGWTDRQNGYTF.

The chain joins TRBV28 to TRBJ1-2; D is unresolved. V was shortened by 5 bases and J by 3 bases, with 7 bases between the two germline ends. The germline V gene has CDR1 MDHEN and CDR2 SYDVKM. CDR3 length: 12 amino acids. CDR3 sequence reads: CASSRVDYGYTF. DNA of the CDR3: TGTGCCAGCAGTAGAGTCGACTATGGCTACACCTTC.

This clone showed up just a few times. The chain joins TRBV5-6 to TRBJ2-5; 8 nucleotides line up with TRBD2. The CDR3 runs 14 residues. Looked up from germline, CDR1 is SGHDT and CDR2 is YYEEEE. V shed 2 bases, J shed 1 base, and the junction held 1 base outside the gene matches. The CDR3 nucleotides are TGTGCCAGCAGCTTCGGACTAGCCCAAGAGACCCAGTACTTC. As protein: CASSFGLAQETQYF.

This chain uses TRBV5-1 with TRBJ2-6, with D possibly being TRBD2 (5 bases). CDR1 is SGHRS, CDR2 YFSETQ, per germline. This CDR3 region has 15 residues. The germline V and J ends were trimmed by 7 bases and 0 bases, with 11 bases remaining between them. The CDR3 loop reads CASQRAGSGANVLTF. The CDR3, as DNA: TGCGCCAGCCAAAGGGCGGGCTCTGGGGCCAACGTCCTGACTTTC.